A selection of T cell receptor beta chains follows, all from one sample in a study of cytomegalovirus exposure and HLA in healthy donors. Libraries were prepared by immunoSEQ multiplex PCR; TCRdb keeps only in-frame clonotypes and omits some of them. The table has 78,000 or so clones, 70% to 85% seen once; the top ten hold roughly 2.3%. The sequencing sample was made of PBMCs. The receptor set was obtained from a woman between 50 and 59 years old in good health and CMV-seronegative. The CDR3 runs from the conserved cysteine through the conserved F or W. Each record gives: CDR3 length, J gene, D gene, V gene, clone size, CDR3 DNA, CDR3 protein. A D gene is named only where the DNA matches it firmly. Only some rows state a clone size, as once, few, many or a class for expanded clones.

>14|TRBJ1-1|NA|TRBV4-1|NA
TGCGCCAGCAGCCAACCTACAGAGAACACTGAAGCTTTCTTT
CASSQPTENTEAFF
>17|TRBJ2-3|TRBD2|TRBV4-2|NA
TGTGCCAGCAGCCTTTCCCCAGCGGGGGGGCCGGTAGATACGCAGTATTTT
CASSLSPAGGPVDTQYF
>13|TRBJ2-3|NA|TRBV6-5|once
TGTGCCAGCAGACGACAGCGCACAGATACGCAGTATTTT
CASRRQRTDTQYF
>16|TRBJ1-2|NA|TRBV7-9|NA
TGTGCCAGCGAGATATCAGGGGCAGCCACTAACTATGGCTACACCTTC
CASEISGAATNYGYTF
>15|TRBJ2-1|TRBD2|TRBV6-5|few
TGTGCCAGCACTGTGACTAGCGGGGCTTACAATGAGCAGTTCTTC
CASTVTSGAYNEQFF
>12|TRBJ1-5|NA|TRBV19|NA
TGTGCCAGTAGTATGAGGGATCAGCCCCAGCATTTT
CASSMRDQPQHF
>14|TRBJ2-3|TRBD2|TRBV30|few
TGTGCCTGGGCGACTAGTCGCGGGGGAGATACGCAGTATTTT
CAWATSRGGDTQYF
>15|TRBJ1-4|TRBD1|TRBV19|NA
TGTGCCAGTAGTTTTGGACAGGGCCATAATGAAAAACTGTTTTTT
CASSFGQGHNEKLFF
>17|TRBJ2-3|TRBD1|TRBV5-1|NA
TGCGCCAGCAATACTCGTGGACAGGAGCGACGTACAGATACGCAGTATTTT
CASNTRGQERRTDTQYF
>18|TRBJ2-1|TRBD2|TRBV27|NA
TGTGCCAGCAGTTCAGATAGGGGGGTTGGTAGCGGGAGCGATGAGCAGTTCTTC
CASSSDRGVGSGSDEQFF
>14|TRBJ2-7|NA|TRBV29-1|NA
TGCAGCGTTGAAGAGTTCGGACAGCCCTACGAGCAGTACTTC
CSVEEFGQPYEQYF
>15|TRBJ1-2|TRBD1|TRBV27|NA
TGTGCCAGCAGTTCCGGGACAGGGATTCAGGGTGGCTACACCTTC
CASSSGTGIQGGYTF
>15|TRBJ2-3|TRBD1|TRBV5-4|few
TGTGCCAGCACCGCCTGGGGGACAGAATCGGATACGCAGTATTTT
CASTAWGTESDTQYF
>14|TRBJ2-7|NA|TRBV4-1|few
TGCGCCAGCAGCCCGTTGTTTGGCCCAGGAGAGCAGTACTTC
CASSPLFGPGEQYF
>12|TRBJ1-5|NA|TRBV27|NA
TGTGCCAGCACCTCAGGGAATCAGCCCCAGCATTTT
CASTSGNQPQHF
>16|TRBJ2-1|TRBD2|TRBV6-5|NA
TGTGCCAGCAGTTACTCCGGGACTAGCGGGGGGAATGAGCAGTTCTTC
CASSYSGTSGGNEQFF